Listed below are T cell receptor beta chains from one sample, sequenced in a study of blood T cell repertoires in COVID-19. Assay: immunoSEQ multiplex PCR; the TCRdb copy retains only in-frame clones and omits some. Found here are hundreds of thousands of clones, 88% of them singletons; the top ten hold approximately 2%. The material sequenced was PBMCs or T cells enriched from blood (not recorded which). These receptors came from a woman between 55 and 75 years old in a cohort exposed to, infected with or recovered from COVID-19 (not recorded which). Both conserved end residues are part of each CDR3. The D gene is left open where the match is weak. The size field is filled for only some rows; it gives once, few, many or a size class.

CDR3 protein: CATSISPARGGNTIYF
CDR3 DNA: TGTGCCACCAGCATATCCCCCGCCAGGGGTGGAAACACCATATATTTT
clone size: NA
V gene: TRBV15
D gene: NA
J gene: TRBJ1-3

CDR3 protein: CAIRGDRGNYEQYF
CDR3 DNA: TGTGCCATCAGGGGGGACAGGGGGAACTACGAGCAGTACTTC
clone size: NA
V gene: TRBV10-3
D gene: TRBD1
J gene: TRBJ2-7

CDR3 protein: CAWTLDRNYGYTF
CDR3 DNA: TGTGCCTGGACCCTGGACAGAAACTATGGCTACACCTTC
clone size: NA
V gene: TRBV30
D gene: NA
J gene: TRBJ1-2

CDR3 protein: CASSGTGLNTEAFF
CDR3 DNA: TGCGCCAGCAGTGGGACAGGTTTGAACACTGAAGCTTTCTTT
clone size: once
V gene: TRBV10-1
D gene: TRBD1
J gene: TRBJ1-1

CDR3 protein: CASRPTTGIEAFF
CDR3 DNA: TGTGCCAGCAGGCCGACGACAGGGATTGAAGCTTTCTTT
clone size: once
V gene: TRBV28
D gene: TRBD1
J gene: TRBJ1-1

CDR3 protein: CASSLDSLSNQPQHF
CDR3 DNA: TGTGCCAGCAGCTTGGACAGTTTGAGCAATCAGCCCCAGCATTTT
clone size: NA
V gene: TRBV7-2
D gene: NA
J gene: TRBJ1-5

CDR3 protein: CASSYQYYRSPNEKLFF
CDR3 DNA: TGTGCCAGCAGTTACCAATATTACAGGAGTCCTAATGAAAAACTGTTTTTT
clone size: NA
V gene: TRBV28
D gene: NA
J gene: TRBJ1-4

CDR3 protein: CASSFLGETQYF
CDR3 DNA: TGTGCCAGCAGCTTCCTCGGGGAGACCCAGTACTTC
clone size: NA
V gene: TRBV7-9
D gene: NA
J gene: TRBJ2-5

CDR3 protein: CASSFRVDNSPLHF
CDR3 DNA: TGCGCCAGCAGCTTCAGGGTCGACAATTCACCCCTCCACTTT
clone size: NA
V gene: TRBV5-1
D gene: NA
J gene: TRBJ1-6

CDR3 protein: CASRTSGSSYEQYF
CDR3 DNA: TGCGCCAGCAGGACTAGCGGGAGCTCCTACGAGCAGTACTTC
clone size: NA
V gene: TRBV5-1
D gene: TRBD2
J gene: TRBJ2-7

CDR3 protein: CASSFQGSTEAFF
CDR3 DNA: TGTGCCAGCAGCTTTCAGGGCTCCACTGAAGCTTTCTTT
clone size: NA
V gene: TRBV7-2
D gene: NA
J gene: TRBJ1-1

CDR3 protein: CATSRGGIGTGELFF
CDR3 DNA: TGTGCCACCAGCAGAGGTGGTATCGGCACCGGGGAGCTGTTTTTT
clone size: few
V gene: TRBV15
D gene: NA
J gene: TRBJ2-2

CDR3 protein: CASSPTGDNSNQPQHF
CDR3 DNA: TGTGCCAGCTCACCGACAGGGGACAATAGCAATCAGCCCCAGCATTTT
clone size: few
V gene: TRBV18
D gene: TRBD1
J gene: TRBJ1-5

CDR3 protein: CASSLEAGRYEQYF
CDR3 DNA: TGCGCCAGCAGCTTGGAAGCGGGGAGATACGAGCAGTACTTC
clone size: NA
V gene: TRBV5-1
D gene: TRBD2
J gene: TRBJ2-7

CDR3 protein: CASSRSYNSPLHF
CDR3 DNA: TGTGCCAGCAGTCGCTCCTATAATTCACCCCTCCACTTT
clone size: NA
V gene: TRBV27
D gene: NA
J gene: TRBJ1-6

CDR3 protein: CASSRRLAGGPVFGRHEQFF
CDR3 DNA: TGTGCCAGCAGCCGCCGACTAGCGGGAGGGCCAGTCTTCGGGAGGCATGAGCAGTTCTTC
clone size: NA
V gene: TRBV9
D gene: TRBD2
J gene: TRBJ2-1

CDR3 protein: CASSSHYLTGQLMGSAQYF
CDR3 DNA: TGTGCCAGCAGTTCACACTATCTGACGGGACAGTTGATGGGTTCGGCCCAGTACTTC
clone size: NA
V gene: TRBV28
D gene: TRBD1
J gene: TRBJ2-5

CDR3 protein: CASSIRGGNQPQHF
CDR3 DNA: TGTGCCAGTAGTATCCGAGGGGGCAACCAGCCCCAGCATTTT
clone size: NA
V gene: TRBV19
D gene: TRBD1
J gene: TRBJ1-5

CDR3 protein: CASYLRGDTIYGYTF
CDR3 DNA: TGTGCCAGTTACCTTCGGGGGGATACAATATATGGCTACACCTTC
clone size: NA
V gene: TRBV19
D gene: NA
J gene: TRBJ1-2

CDR3 protein: CASSELASYQPQHF
CDR3 DNA: TGTGCCAGCAGTGAATTGGCATCCTATCAGCCCCAGCATTTT
clone size: NA
V gene: TRBV2
D gene: NA
J gene: TRBJ1-5

CDR3 protein: CASSQVRSMYPGEQFF
CDR3 DNA: TGTGCCAGCAGCCAGGTCAGGTCGATGTATCCGGGAGAGCAGTTCTTC
clone size: NA
V gene: TRBV4-2
D gene: NA
J gene: TRBJ2-1

CDR3 protein: CASSSGGGQSNQPQHF
CDR3 DNA: TGTGCCAGCAGCTCGGGCGGGGGACAAAGCAATCAGCCCCAGCATTTT
clone size: NA
V gene: TRBV5-4
D gene: NA
J gene: TRBJ1-5

CDR3 protein: CASSPHGAYEQYF
CDR3 DNA: TGCGCCAGCAGCCCCCACGGAGCCTACGAGCAGTACTTC
clone size: NA
V gene: TRBV4-1
D gene: NA
J gene: TRBJ2-7

CDR3 protein: CATNPGQGTDTQYF
CDR3 DNA: TGTGCCACAAACCCGGGACAGGGCACAGATACGCAGTATTTT
clone size: NA
V gene: TRBV24-1
D gene: TRBD1
J gene: TRBJ2-3

CDR3 protein: CASSAGGTLQETQYF
CDR3 DNA: TGCGCCAGCAGTGCCGGGGGGACTCTCCAAGAGACCCAGTACTTC
clone size: NA
V gene: TRBV10-1
D gene: TRBD2
J gene: TRBJ2-5

CDR3 protein: CATRTGGPDTQYF
CDR3 DNA: TGTGCCACCAGAACAGGGGGCCCAGATACGCAGTATTTT
clone size: NA
V gene: TRBV15
D gene: TRBD1
J gene: TRBJ2-3

CDR3 protein: CASSGGGHSYNSPLHF
CDR3 DNA: TGTGCCAGCAGTGGGGGGGGCCATTCCTATAATTCACCCCTCCACTTT
clone size: NA
V gene: TRBV25-1
D gene: NA
J gene: TRBJ1-6

CDR3 protein: CASSLGQGNTEAFF
CDR3 DNA: TGTGCCAGCAGCCTGGGACAGGGGAACACTGAAGCTTTCTTT
clone size: NA
V gene: TRBV11-3
D gene: TRBD1
J gene: TRBJ1-1

CDR3 protein: CASSEVESYEQYF
CDR3 DNA: TGTGCCAGCAGTGAAGTCGAGTCCTACGAGCAGTACTTC
clone size: NA
V gene: TRBV6-1
D gene: NA
J gene: TRBJ2-7

CDR3 protein: CASSQERASGNYNEQFF
CDR3 DNA: TGCGCCAGCAGCCAAGAGCGGGCTAGCGGGAACTACAATGAGCAGTTCTTC
clone size: NA
V gene: TRBV4-3
D gene: TRBD2
J gene: TRBJ2-1

CDR3 protein: CASSTRTGGDTEAFF
CDR3 DNA: TGTGCCAGTAGTACCCGGACAGGGGGGGATACTGAAGCTTTCTTT
clone size: NA
V gene: TRBV19
D gene: TRBD1
J gene: TRBJ1-1

CDR3 protein: CASSQDAVGQGNEQYF
CDR3 DNA: TGCGCCAGCAGCCAAGATGCGGTCGGACAGGGCAACGAGCAGTACTTC
clone size: NA
V gene: TRBV4-3
D gene: TRBD1
J gene: TRBJ2-7

CDR3 protein: CATPRGPGELFF
CDR3 DNA: TGTGCCACCCCCCGAGGCCCCGGGGAGCTGTTTTTT
clone size: NA
V gene: TRBV19
D gene: NA
J gene: TRBJ2-2

CDR3 protein: CASSQDSSSYNEQFF
CDR3 DNA: TGTGCCAGCAGCCAAGACTCCAGCTCCTACAATGAGCAGTTCTTC
clone size: NA
V gene: TRBV7-3
D gene: NA
J gene: TRBJ2-1

CDR3 protein: CASSLVVGGRASSTDTQYF
CDR3 DNA: TGTGCCAGCAGCTTAGTGGTAGGCGGGAGGGCCTCTAGCACAGATACGCAGTATTTT
clone size: NA
V gene: TRBV7-2
D gene: TRBD2
J gene: TRBJ2-3

CDR3 protein: CASRAGLAGVFVTGELFF
CDR3 DNA: TGTGCCAGCAGGGCGGGACTAGCGGGAGTCTTTGTCACCGGGGAGCTGTTTTTT
clone size: NA
V gene: TRBV3-1/TRBV3-2
D gene: TRBD2
J gene: TRBJ2-2

CDR3 protein: CASRRGWGQVDYIQYF
CDR3 DNA: TGTGCCAGCAGGCGGGGGTGGGGGCAGGTTGACTACATTCAGTACTTC
clone size: NA
V gene: TRBV27
D gene: NA
J gene: TRBJ2-4

CDR3 protein: CASSPGGYWEQFF
CDR3 DNA: TGCGCCAGCAGCCCAGGGGGCTACTGGGAGCAGTTCTTC
clone size: NA
V gene: TRBV4-1
D gene: TRBD1
J gene: TRBJ2-1

CDR3 protein: CASSPPTGDRANVLTF
CDR3 DNA: TGTGCCAGCAGCCCACCAACAGGGGACAGGGCCAACGTCCTGACTTTC
clone size: NA
V gene: TRBV3-1/TRBV3-2
D gene: TRBD1
J gene: TRBJ2-6

CDR3 protein: CATSDYRTGQRDEQFF
CDR3 DNA: TGTGCCACCAGTGACTATAGGACAGGGCAGCGCGATGAGCAGTTCTTC
clone size: NA
V gene: TRBV24-1
D gene: TRBD1
J gene: TRBJ2-1

CDR3 protein: CASSHSGTGGSPYEQYF
CDR3 DNA: TGTGCCAGCAGCCATTCCGGGACAGGGGGCTCCCCTTACGAGCAGTACTTC
clone size: NA
V gene: TRBV4-2
D gene: TRBD1
J gene: TRBJ2-7

CDR3 protein: CASSESSGQPQHF
CDR3 DNA: TGCGCCAGCAGTGAGTCGAGTGGTCAGCCCCAGCATTTT
clone size: NA
V gene: TRBV10-1
D gene: NA
J gene: TRBJ1-5

CDR3 protein: CASSSGFATGELFF
CDR3 DNA: TGTGCCAGCAGCTCAGGGTTCGCTACCGGGGAGCTGTTTTTT
clone size: NA
V gene: TRBV7-2
D gene: NA
J gene: TRBJ2-2

CDR3 protein: CASSLVPGTPFSGNTIYF
CDR3 DNA: TGTGCCAGCAGCTTAGTTCCGGGTACTCCCTTCTCTGGAAACACCATATATTTT
clone size: NA
V gene: TRBV7-8
D gene: NA
J gene: TRBJ1-3

CDR3 protein: CASSFGGYGYTF
CDR3 DNA: TGTGCCAGCAGTTTTGGAGGGTATGGCTACACCTTC
clone size: NA
V gene: TRBV28
D gene: NA
J gene: TRBJ1-2

CDR3 protein: CASSEGARDRGEYF
CDR3 DNA: TGTGCCAGCAGTGAAGGGGCCCGGGACAGGGGGGAGTATTTT
clone size: NA
V gene: TRBV2
D gene: TRBD1
J gene: TRBJ2-3

CDR3 protein: CASSSRSDRSSNQPQHF
CDR3 DNA: TGTGCCAGCAGCTCCCGATCGGACAGGAGTAGCAATCAGCCCCAGCATTTT
clone size: NA
V gene: TRBV28
D gene: TRBD1
J gene: TRBJ1-5

CDR3 protein: CASSPAVLQETQYF
CDR3 DNA: TGTGCCAGCTCACCAGCGGTGCTCCAAGAGACCCAGTACTTC
clone size: once
V gene: TRBV18
D gene: NA
J gene: TRBJ2-5

CDR3 protein: CATSDVQGAAEQAFF
CDR3 DNA: TGTGCCACCAGTGATGTACAGGGGGCGGCGGAACAAGCTTTCTTT
clone size: NA
V gene: TRBV24-1
D gene: TRBD1
J gene: TRBJ1-1

CDR3 protein: CASSLDIQPQHF
CDR3 DNA: TGTGCCAGCAGCTTGGACATTCAGCCCCAGCATTTT
clone size: NA
V gene: TRBV7-9
D gene: NA
J gene: TRBJ1-5

CDR3 protein: CAWSVAGGSYEQYF
CDR3 DNA: TGTGCCTGGAGTGTAGCGGGAGGATCCTACGAGCAGTACTTC
clone size: NA
V gene: TRBV30
D gene: TRBD2
J gene: TRBJ2-7

CDR3 protein: CASSHTGGWETQYF
CDR3 DNA: TGTGCCAGCAGCCACACAGGGGGCTGGGAGACCCAGTACTTC
clone size: NA
V gene: TRBV7-3
D gene: TRBD1
J gene: TRBJ2-5

CDR3 protein: CASSPQGTSSGANVLTF
CDR3 DNA: TGTGCCAGCTCACCACAGGGGACTAGCTCTGGGGCCAACGTCCTGACTTTC
clone size: NA
V gene: TRBV18
D gene: TRBD2
J gene: TRBJ2-6

CDR3 protein: CASSPLSLAGYEQYF
CDR3 DNA: TGTGCCAGCAGTCCACTCTCCCTAGCGGGATACGAGCAGTACTTC
clone size: once
V gene: TRBV2
D gene: TRBD2
J gene: TRBJ2-7

CDR3 protein: CASSLGGSRTDTQYF
CDR3 DNA: TGTGCCAGCAGCTTAGGAGGGTCCCGCACAGATACGCAGTATTTT
clone size: NA
V gene: TRBV7-3
D gene: NA
J gene: TRBJ2-3

CDR3 protein: CASSQNSGTGPFYSNQPQHF
CDR3 DNA: TGCGCCAGCAGCCAAAATTCCGGGACAGGTCCGTTTTATAGCAATCAGCCCCAGCATTTT
clone size: many
V gene: TRBV4-1
D gene: TRBD1
J gene: TRBJ1-5

CDR3 protein: CASSATGQSNEKLFF
CDR3 DNA: TGTGCCAGCAGCGCCACGGGACAGAGTAATGAAAAACTGTTTTTT
clone size: NA
V gene: TRBV28
D gene: TRBD1
J gene: TRBJ1-4

CDR3 protein: CASSVAPLAGVADTQYF
CDR3 DNA: TGTGCCAGCAGCGTAGCCCCACTAGCGGGAGTGGCAGATACGCAGTATTTT
clone size: NA
V gene: TRBV9
D gene: TRBD2
J gene: TRBJ2-3

CDR3 protein: CASSTRTAGGDTQYF
CDR3 DNA: TGTGCCAGCAGCACCCGCACTGCCGGGGGGGATACGCAGTATTTT
clone size: NA
V gene: TRBV3-1/TRBV3-2
D gene: TRBD2
J gene: TRBJ2-3

CDR3 protein: CASSPRTGDSVEQFF
CDR3 DNA: TGCGCCAGCAGCCCTCGGACAGGGGATTCGGTTGAGCAGTTCTTC
clone size: NA
V gene: TRBV5-1
D gene: TRBD1
J gene: TRBJ2-1